A selection of T cell receptor beta chains follows, all from one sample in a study of CD8+ T cells in alopecia areata. Some clones are missing from TCRdb's copy, which holds only in-frame ones; the method was immunoSEQ multiplex PCR. The sample includes some 150,000 clones, 70% to 90% seen only once; the top ten take approximately 13%. Specimen: CD8+ T cells sorted from blood, collected at week 4, from a patient treated with tofacitinib. The source of these receptors is a human donor with alopecia areata. CDR3s include the opening cysteine and the closing phenylalanine or tryptophan. A D gene is named only where the DNA matches it firmly. The size of a clone is reported for some rows only, either as once, few or many, or as a class for expanded clones.

clone_size d_call j_call v_call cdr3_aa cdr3_nt
few - TRBJ2-5 TRBV30 CAWSVPEVTQYF TGTGCCTGGAGTGTTCCTGAGGTGACCCAGTACTTC
- - TRBJ2-1 TRBV25-1 CASSLRQADNEQFF TGTGCCAGCAGTTTGAGACAGGCGGACAATGAGCAGTTCTTC
- TRBD1 TRBJ2-7 TRBV9 CASSVGTGAYEQYF TGTGCCAGCAGCGTCGGGACAGGGGCTTACGAGCAGTACTTC
- TRBD1 TRBJ1-1 TRBV27 CASSSQQGYTEAFF TGTGCCAGCAGTTCCCAACAGGGGTACACTGAAGCTTTCTTT
- - TRBJ2-1 TRBV27 CATNPGGGEQFF TGTGCCACCAACCCCGGGGGAGGTGAGCAGTTCTTC
- - TRBJ2-1 TRBV5-1 CASSLGRGEDNEQFF TGCGCCAGCAGCTTGGGCAGGGGCGAGGACAATGAGCAGTTCTTC
- - TRBJ2-5 TRBV7-2 CASSLAMGRETQYF TGTGCCAGCAGCTTAGCGATGGGTAGGGAGACCCAGTACTTC
- - TRBJ2-5 TRBV10-2 CASSELVASLHNLETQYF TGCGCCAGCAGTGAGTTGGTGGCTAGCTTGCACAATTTGGAGACCCAGTACTTC
- - TRBJ2-2 TRBV29-1 CSVLQGDTGELFF TGCAGCGTGTTACAGGGAGACACCGGGGAGCTGTTTTTT
- - TRBJ2-7 TRBV6-1 CASSEGQDSNEQYF TGTGCCAGCAGTGAGGGCCAAGACAGTAACGAGCAGTACTTC
once - TRBJ2-2 TRBV29-1 CSVEAVGRTNTGELFF TGCAGCGTTGAAGCTGTGGGCAGAACGAACACCGGGGAGCTGTTTTTT
- - TRBJ2-6 TRBV2 CAGPGPGAGTGANVLTF TGTGCCGGCCCGGGGCCGGGGGCCGGTACAGGGGCCAACGTCCTGACTTTC
- TRBD2 TRBJ2-7 TRBV11-2 CASSWVTSGSLYEQYF TGTGCCAGCAGCTGGGTTACTAGCGGGAGTCTGTACGAGCAGTACTTC
- TRBD2 TRBJ2-1 TRBV4-1 CASSQAGLAEYNEQFF TGCGCCAGCAGCCAGGCCGGACTAGCGGAGTACAATGAGCAGTTCTTC
few - TRBJ2-7 TRBV29-1 CSVEAGYEQYF TGCAGCGTTGAAGCTGGGTACGAGCAGTACTTC
- TRBD2 TRBJ2-3 TRBV5-1 CASSLSGRVFQDTQYF TGCGCCAGCAGCTTAAGCGGGAGAGTCTTTCAAGATACGCAGTATTTT
- TRBD2 TRBJ2-1 TRBV5-1 CASSSTGRLAGVTRDEQFF TGCGCCAGCAGCTCAACCGGGCGACTAGCGGGAGTCACTAGGGATGAGCAGTTCTTC
- TRBD1 TRBJ1-3 TRBV6-5 CASSLDRGGNTIYF TGTGCCAGCAGCCTCGACAGGGGTGGAAACACCATATATTTT
- - TRBJ1-1 TRBV9 CASSPRDSRTEAFF TGTGCCAGCAGCCCCCGGGACTCGAGGACTGAAGCTTTCTTT
- - TRBJ2-2 TRBV30 CASDLAKSVGELFF TGTGCCTCAGACTTAGCGAAAAGTGTAGGGGAGCTGTTTTTT
- - TRBJ2-2 TRBV6-5 CASRPGPEAGELFF TGTGCCAGCAGACCGGGACCTGAGGCTGGGGAGCTGTTTTTT
- - TRBJ2-1 TRBV5-1 CASSLPRHSSYNEQFF TGCGCCAGCAGCCTCCCCAGGCATAGCTCCTACAATGAGCAGTTCTTC
once - TRBJ1-1 TRBV9 CASSARASGTEAFF TGTGCCAGCAGCGCCCGGGCGAGTGGCACTGAAGCTTTCTTT
- TRBD2 TRBJ2-1 TRBV29-1 CSGLAGVSNEQFF TGCAGCGGACTAGCGGGAGTCTCAAATGAGCAGTTCTTC
- - TRBJ1-4 TRBV15 CATSSSWSATNEKLFF TGTGCCACCAGCAGTTCATGGAGCGCAACTAATGAAAAACTGTTTTTT
few TRBD1 TRBJ2-7 TRBV5-6 CASSAQYQGAYEQYF TGTGCCAGCAGCGCGCAGTATCAGGGGGCCTACGAGCAGTACTTC
few - TRBJ1-5 TRBV10-2 CASNPGGNQPQHF TGCGCCAGCAACCCAGGAGGCAATCAGCCCCAGCATTTT